Presented here are 14 T cell receptor beta chains from one specimen sequenced in a study of blood T cell repertoires in COVID-19. The repertoire was sequenced with immunoSEQ multiplex PCR; TCRdb's copy has only in-frame clones and lacks some. The sample yields about 140,000 clones, about 87% seen once. The sample taken for sequencing was peripheral blood. The origin of the receptors is a human donor with COVID-19, enrolled during active disease. The donor label of this sample is uncertain.

The chain joins TRBV9 to TRBJ1-1; possible D gene TRBD1, 5 bases. Trimming pared 3 bases from V and 0 bases from J, leaving 12 bases between. CDR1 SGDLS and CDR2 YYNGEE come from the germline V gene. The CDR3 sequence is 15 residues long. CDR3 sequence: CASSEGTDLNTEAFF. CDR3 in DNA: TGTGCCAGCAGCGAGGGGACTGACTTGAACACTGAAGCTTTCTTT. Full variable domain (missing parts from reference TRBV9 and TRBJ1-1): DSGVTQTPKHLITATGQRVTLRCSPRSGDLSVYWYQQSLDQGLQFLIQYYNGEERAKGNILERFSAQQFPDLHSELNLSSLELGDSALYFCASSEGTDLNTEAFFGQGTRLTVV.

This rearrangement joins TRBV6-5 to TRBJ2-5; D not certain. CDR3 length equals 14 residues. The germline CDR1 and CDR2 sequences are MNHEY and SVGAGI. With 7 bases removed from V and 7 bases from J, the gap between germline ends came to 19 bases. CDR3 sequence: CASNTAAGHGTQYF. CDR3 DNA sequence: TGTGCCAGCAACACGGCGGCCGGTCATGGGACCCAGTACTTC.

The CDR3 sequence: CATSDSGNGYTF. CDR3 in DNA: TGTGCCACCAGTGATTCCGGGAATGGCTACACCTTC. The chain couples TRBV24-1 to TRBJ1-2; D gene uncertain. Germline CDR1 is KGHDR and CDR2 is SFDVKD. V gave up 2 bases and J gave up 6 bases, with 6 bases separating them. The CDR3 has 12 amino acids.

The CDR3 coding sequence is TGTGCCAGCAGTGAATATCCCGGGGGGACAAATGAAAAACTGTTTTTT. Protein product: CASSEYPGGTNEKLFF. V gene TRBV25-1 combines with J gene TRBJ1-4, with D possibly matching TRBD1 (6 bases). The CDR3 consists of 16 residues. Germline CDR1 is MGHDK and CDR2 is SYGVNS. The V end lost 0 bases, the J end lost 5 bases, and 13 bases lay between the germline ends.

The chain employs TRBV7-9 and TRBJ1-2; maybe TRBD1 (5 bases). Germline V gene sequence: CDR1 SEHNR, CDR2 FQNEAQ (reference sequence). V lost 4 bases and J 3 bases, leaving 12 bases between the germline ends. This CDR3 has 14 residues. CDR3 sequence reads: CASSYTDSYYGYTF. The CDR3 DNA follows: TGTGCCAGCAGCTATACCGACAGTTACTATGGCTACACCTTC. The whole variable domain, remainder taken from reference TRBV7-9 and TRBJ1-2, is DTGVSQNPRHKITKRGQNVTFRCDPISEHNRLYWYRQTLGQGPEFLTYFQNEAQLEKSRLLSDRFSAERPKGSFSTLEIQRTEQGDSAMYLCASSYTDSYYGYTFGSGTRLTVV.

This rearrangement joins TRBV5-1 to TRBJ2-3, with TRBD2 identical over 12 bases. The CDR3 length is 16 residues. Trimming took 4 bases from V and 11 from J; bases not matched to a gene: 14. Germline V gene lookup returns CDR1 SGHRS and CDR2 YFSETQ. The CDR3 nucleotides are TGCGCCAGCAGCCCCCCGAGGACTAGCGGGATCCGTAGGCAGTATTTT. This sequence encodes CASSPPRTSGIRRQYF. Together with reference TRBV5-1 and TRBJ2-3, the CDR3 gives the full variable domain: KAGVTQTPRYLIKTRGQQVTLSCSPISGHRSVSWYQQTPGQGLQFLFEYFSETQRNKGNFPGRFSGRQFSNSRSEMNVSTLELGDSALYLCASSPPRTSGIRRQYFGPGTRLTVL.

The chain is built from TRBV11-2 and TRBJ2-1; D might be TRBD1 (5 bases). The CDR3 contains 16 residues. The ends were cut back, 8 bases at V and 4 bases at J, with 21 bases in the middle. The germline V gene encodes CDR1 SGHAT and CDR2 FQNNGV. In DNA, the CDR3 is TGTGCCAGCGGCTATCCCCAGGGTCTCACTTACAATGAGCAGTTCTTC. Amino acid sequence: CASGYPQGLTYNEQFF.

V usage is TRBV7-8 and J usage is TRBJ2-5; 11 bases are shared with TRBD2. J was trimmed by 5 bases and V by 5 bases; bases with no gene match: 7. Per the germline V gene, CDR1 is SGHVS and CDR2 is FQNEAQ. The CDR3 extends over 15 amino acids. DNA of the CDR3: TGTGCCAGCAGCACTAGCGGGAGAGGGGGGGAGACCCAGTACTTC. Amino acids: CASSTSGRGGETQYF.

The chain combines TRBV9 with TRBJ2-1; D is perhaps TRBD2 (5 bases). The CDR3 is 17 amino acids. CDR1 and CDR2 from the germline V gene are SGDLS and YYNGEE. Trimming took 0 bases from V and 0 from J, leaving 13 bases between them. CDR3 DNA sequence: TGTGCCAGCAGCGTAGCCCGGGGATCTACCTCCTACAATGAGCAGTTCTTC. Encoded protein: CASSVARGSTSYNEQFF.

The J gene is TRBJ1-4, the V gene TRBV9, with 11 bases that match TRBD1. Germline assignment: CDR1 SGDLS and CDR2 YYNGEE. The CDR3 is made up of 15 amino acids. With V trimmed by 0 bases and J by 10 bases, 5 bases remained unmatched. The CDR3 nucleotides are TGTGCCAGCAGCGTAGATGGGACAGGGGGTGGAAAACTGTTTTTT. Protein: CASSVDGTGGGKLFF.

This clone showed up just once. The chain uses TRBV5-6 and TRBJ1-2; 11 bases fit TRBD1. V was pared by 4 bases and J by 6 bases, with 5 bases of the junction left unmatched. This CDR3 is 14 amino acids long. The V gene's germline CDR1 is SGHDT and CDR2 YYEEEE. CDR3 nucleotides: TGTGCCAGCAGCCGCCGGGACAGGGGGAATGGCTACACCTTC. The encoded protein is CASSRRDRGNGYTF.

This rearrangement joins TRBV30 to TRBJ1-6; D is undetermined. The length of the CDR3 is 13 residues. V was pared by 6 bases and J by 4 bases, with 10 bases between. Per germline, CDR1 GTSNPN and CDR2 SVGIG (reference sequence). CDR3 residues: CACTTEYNSPLHF. Written as DNA, the CDR3 is TGTGCCTGTACGACGGAGTATAATTCACCCCTCCACTTT.

This clone was detected only once. The rearrangement joins TRBV6-5 to TRBJ2-7; 9 bases are a match to TRBD1. This CDR3 region has 15 residues. Germline CDR1 reads MNHEY; CDR2 reads SVGAGI. Trimming cost V 7 bases and J 4 bases; bases outside gene matches: 11. The CDR3 coding sequence is TGTGCCAGCACCCAACCTGGACAGGGGATATACGAGCAGTACTTC. Protein: CASTQPGQGIYEQYF.

The V call is TRBV15, the J call TRBJ2-1; D is undetermined. Per the germline V gene, CDR1 is LNHNV and CDR2 is YYDKDF (reference sequence). The CDR3 runs to 13 residues. V gave up 3 bases and J gave up 8 bases, with 11 bases separating them. The CDR3 DNA reads TGTGCCACCAGCAGGGCCTACAGAGATGAGCAGTTCTTC. Translation gives CATSRAYRDEQFF.